This TCR beta chain originates from a study of breast tumors, draining lymph nodes, adjacent tissues. The lymph nodes were axillary draining lymph nodes from breast cancer patients. TCRdb re-called the multiplex PCR reads with MiXCR, one entry per CDR3 protein. The sample gives about 180,000 distinct CDR3 sequences, 33% of which show up once; around 3.5% is in the top ten. Germline V CDR1 and CDR2: LGHNA, YNFKEQ. The CDR3 is 16 residues long. Trimming took 4 bases from V and 5 from J; bases not matched to a gene: 9. This clonotype showed up many times. The antigen is not known. Findings and caveats of the study: Tumors had less TCR diversity than lymph nodes, more than nontumor tissue. Data fit most tumor T cells coming from lymph node, expanding in tumor. That most tumor T cells come from lymph nodes remained unproven. Luminal-like breast cancer showed significantly greater tumor-nontumor repertoire similarity than basal-like breast cancer did.

The sample consisted of axillary lymph node tissue. This chain joins TRBV4-2 and TRBJ2-1; TRBD2 matches 9 bases. This TCR derives from a female donor with breast cancer. Some clones in this sample may be carry-over from other donors' samples. The CDR3 DNA reads as TGTGCCAGCAGCCTAAGCCCGACTAGCGGCAACAATGAGCAGTTCTTC. This encodes CASSLSPTSGNNEQFF.